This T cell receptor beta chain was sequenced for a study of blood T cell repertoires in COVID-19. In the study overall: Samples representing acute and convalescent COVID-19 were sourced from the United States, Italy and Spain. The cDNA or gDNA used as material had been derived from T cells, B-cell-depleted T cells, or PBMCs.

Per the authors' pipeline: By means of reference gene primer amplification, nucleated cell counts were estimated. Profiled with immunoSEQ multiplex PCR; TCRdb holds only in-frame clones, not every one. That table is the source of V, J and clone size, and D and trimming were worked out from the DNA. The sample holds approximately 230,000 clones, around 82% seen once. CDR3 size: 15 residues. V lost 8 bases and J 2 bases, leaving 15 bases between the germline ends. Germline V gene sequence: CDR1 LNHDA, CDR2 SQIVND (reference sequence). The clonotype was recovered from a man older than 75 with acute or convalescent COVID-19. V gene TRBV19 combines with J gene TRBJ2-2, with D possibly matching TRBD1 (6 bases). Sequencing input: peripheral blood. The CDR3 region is CASSSGTLNTGELFF. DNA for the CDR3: TGTGCCAGTTCCTCCGGGACACTAAACACCGGGGAGCTGTTTTTT.